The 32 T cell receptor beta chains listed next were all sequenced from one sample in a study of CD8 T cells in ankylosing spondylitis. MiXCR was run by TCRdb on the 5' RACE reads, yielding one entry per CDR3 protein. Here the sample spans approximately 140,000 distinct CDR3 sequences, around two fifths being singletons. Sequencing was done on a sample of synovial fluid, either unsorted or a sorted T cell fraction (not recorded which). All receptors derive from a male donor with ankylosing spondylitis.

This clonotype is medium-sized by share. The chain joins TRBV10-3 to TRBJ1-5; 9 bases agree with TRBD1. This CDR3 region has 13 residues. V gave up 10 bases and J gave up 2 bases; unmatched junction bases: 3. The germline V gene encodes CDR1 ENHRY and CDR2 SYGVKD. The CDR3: CATDRGGNQPQHF. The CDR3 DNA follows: TGTGCCACGGACAGGGGTGGCAATCAGCCCCAGCATTTT.

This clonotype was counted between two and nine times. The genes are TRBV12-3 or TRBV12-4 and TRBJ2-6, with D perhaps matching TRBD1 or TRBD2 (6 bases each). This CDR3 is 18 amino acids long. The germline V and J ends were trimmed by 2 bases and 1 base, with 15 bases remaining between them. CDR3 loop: CASSLLGRGLSGANVLTF. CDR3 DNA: TGTGCCAGCAGTTTACTGGGCCGGGGGCTTTCTGGGGCCAACGTCCTGACTTTC.

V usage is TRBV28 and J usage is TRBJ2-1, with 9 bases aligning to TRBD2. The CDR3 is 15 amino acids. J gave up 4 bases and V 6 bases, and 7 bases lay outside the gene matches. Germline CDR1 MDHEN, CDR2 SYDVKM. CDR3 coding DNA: TGTGCCAGCAGGATACTAGCGGGTTCATACAATGAGCAGTTCTTC. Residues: CASRILAGSYNEQFF. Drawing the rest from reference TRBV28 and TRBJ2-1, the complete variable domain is DVKVTQSSRYLVKRTGEKVFLECVQDMDHENMFWYRQDPGLGLRLIYFSYDVKMKEKGDIPEGYSVSREKKERFSLILESASTNQTSMYLCASRILAGSYNEQFFGPGTRLTVL.

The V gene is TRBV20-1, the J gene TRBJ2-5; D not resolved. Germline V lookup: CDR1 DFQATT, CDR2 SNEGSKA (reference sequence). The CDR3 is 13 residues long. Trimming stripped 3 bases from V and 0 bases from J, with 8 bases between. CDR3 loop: CSARVSNQETQYF. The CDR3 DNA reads TGCAGTGCTAGGGTCAGCAACCAAGAGACCCAGTACTTC.

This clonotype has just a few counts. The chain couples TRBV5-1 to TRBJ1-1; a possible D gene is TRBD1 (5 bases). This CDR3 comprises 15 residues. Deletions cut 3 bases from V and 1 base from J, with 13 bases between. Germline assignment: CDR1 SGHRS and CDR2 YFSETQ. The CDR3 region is CASSSPGPRNTEAFF. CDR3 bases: TGCGCCAGCAGCTCCCCGGGACCCAGGAACACTGAAGCTTTCTTT.

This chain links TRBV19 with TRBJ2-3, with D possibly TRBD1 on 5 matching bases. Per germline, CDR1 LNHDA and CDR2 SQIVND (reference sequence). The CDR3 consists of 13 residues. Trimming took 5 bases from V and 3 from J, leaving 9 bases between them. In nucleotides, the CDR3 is TGTGCCAGTAGTGGGGCGACGACAGATACGCAGTATTTT. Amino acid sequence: CASSGATTDTQYF.

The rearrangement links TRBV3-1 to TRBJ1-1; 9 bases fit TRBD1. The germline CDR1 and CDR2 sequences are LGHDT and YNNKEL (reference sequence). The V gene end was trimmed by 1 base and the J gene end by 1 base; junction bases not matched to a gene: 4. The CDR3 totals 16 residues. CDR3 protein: CASSQVLTGGNTEAFF. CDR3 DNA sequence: TGTGCCAGCAGCCAAGTTTTGACAGGGGGGAACACTGAAGCTTTCTTT. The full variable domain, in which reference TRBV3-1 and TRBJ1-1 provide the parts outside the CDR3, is DTAVSQTPKYLVTQMGNDKSIKCEQNLGHDTMYWYKQDSKKFLKIMFSYNNKELIINETVPNRFSPKSPDKAHLNLHINSLELGDSAVYFCASSQVLTGGNTEAFFGQGTRLTVV.

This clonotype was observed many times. The CDR3 nucleotides read TGTGCCAGCAGTTCACTATTCTCACAGGGGATACAAGAGACCCAGTACTTC. This sequence encodes CASSSLFSQGIQETQYF. The chain employs TRBV27 and TRBJ2-5; 7 positions agree with TRBD1. Trimming took 4 bases from V and 2 from J; bases not matched to a gene: 13. The CDR3 is 17 residues long. Looked up from germline, CDR1 is MNHEY and CDR2 is SMNVEV (reference sequence).

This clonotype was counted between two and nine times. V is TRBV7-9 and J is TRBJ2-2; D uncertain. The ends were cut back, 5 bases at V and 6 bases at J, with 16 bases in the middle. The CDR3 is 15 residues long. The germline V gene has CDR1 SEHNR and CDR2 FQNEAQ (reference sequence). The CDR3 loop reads CASSRKDDWSGELFF. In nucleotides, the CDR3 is TGTGCCAGCAGCCGAAAGGACGATTGGTCCGGGGAGCTGTTTTTT.

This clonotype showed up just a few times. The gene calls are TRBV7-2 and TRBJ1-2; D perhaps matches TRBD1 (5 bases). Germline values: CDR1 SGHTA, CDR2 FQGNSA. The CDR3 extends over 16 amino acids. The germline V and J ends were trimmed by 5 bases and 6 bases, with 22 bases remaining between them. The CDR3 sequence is CASSPTYSGSRDGYTF. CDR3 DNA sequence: TGTGCCAGCAGCCCTACTTACTCAGGGTCCCGTGATGGCTACACCTTC.

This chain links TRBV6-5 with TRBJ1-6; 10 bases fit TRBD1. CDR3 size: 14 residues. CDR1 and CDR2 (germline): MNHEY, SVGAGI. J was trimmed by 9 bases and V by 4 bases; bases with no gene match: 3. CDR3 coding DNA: TGTGCCAGCAGTTCGACAGGGGGCAGTTCACCCCTCCACTTT. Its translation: CASSSTGGSSPLHF.

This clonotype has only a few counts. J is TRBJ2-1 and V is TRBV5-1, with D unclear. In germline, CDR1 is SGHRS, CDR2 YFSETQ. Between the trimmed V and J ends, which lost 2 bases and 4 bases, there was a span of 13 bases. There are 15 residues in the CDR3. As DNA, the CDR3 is TGCGCCAGCAGCTTCCGGTCTCGAGGTTACAATGAGCAGTTCTTC. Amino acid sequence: CASSFRSRGYNEQFF.

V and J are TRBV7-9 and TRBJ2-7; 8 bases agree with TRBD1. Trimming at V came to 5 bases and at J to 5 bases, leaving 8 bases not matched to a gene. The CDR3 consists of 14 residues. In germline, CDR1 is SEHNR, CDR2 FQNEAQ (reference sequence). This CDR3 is CASSPTGVTHEQYF. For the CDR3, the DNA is TGTGCCAGCAGCCCGACAGGGGTTACCCACGAGCAGTACTTC. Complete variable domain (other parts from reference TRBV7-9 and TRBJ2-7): DTGVSQNPRHKITKRGQNVTFRCDPISEHNRLYWYRQTLGQGPEFLTYFQNEAQLEKSRLLSDRFSAERPKGSFSTLEIQRTEQGDSAMYLCASSPTGVTHEQYFGPGTRLTVT.

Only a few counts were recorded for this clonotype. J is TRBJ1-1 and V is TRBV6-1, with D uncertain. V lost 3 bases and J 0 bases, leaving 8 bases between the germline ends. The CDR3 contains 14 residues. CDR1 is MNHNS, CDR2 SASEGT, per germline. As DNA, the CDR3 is TGTGCCAGCAGTGATTTCGCAGTGAACACTGAAGCTTTCTTT. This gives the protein CASSDFAVNTEAFF.

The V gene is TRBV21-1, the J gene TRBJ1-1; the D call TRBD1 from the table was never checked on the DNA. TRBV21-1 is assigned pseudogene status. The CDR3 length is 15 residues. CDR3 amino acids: CASNRAKKGATEAFF. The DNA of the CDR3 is TGTGCCAGCAACCGGGCCAAAAAGGGGGCCACTGAAGCTTTCTTT.

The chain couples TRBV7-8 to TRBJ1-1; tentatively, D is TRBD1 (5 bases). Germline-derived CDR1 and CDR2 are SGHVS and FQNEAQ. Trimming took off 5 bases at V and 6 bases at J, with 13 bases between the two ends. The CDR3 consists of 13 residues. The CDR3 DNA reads TGTGCCAGCAGCAGTCGAAGGGGTCCTGAAGCTTTCTTT. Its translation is CASSSRRGPEAFF. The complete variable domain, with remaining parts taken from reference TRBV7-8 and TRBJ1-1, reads GAGVSQSPRYKVAKRGQDVALRCDPISGHVSLFWYQQALGQGPEFLTYFQNEAQLDKSGLPSDRFFAERPEGSVSTLKIQRTQQEDSAVYLCASSSRRGPEAFFGQGTRLTVV.

The CDR3 DNA reads as TGCAGTGCTGCGTGGCGGGGCGGGAGGCGCTCCTACGAGCAGTACTTC. Translation gives CSAAWRGGRRSYEQYF. The rearrangement joins TRBV20-1 to TRBJ2-7; 8 bases are shared with TRBD2. Looked up from germline, CDR1 is DFQATT and CDR2 is SNEGSKA (reference sequence). Losses at the gene ends were 5 bases for V and 0 bases for J; bases not matched to a gene: 12. The CDR3 contains 16 residues.

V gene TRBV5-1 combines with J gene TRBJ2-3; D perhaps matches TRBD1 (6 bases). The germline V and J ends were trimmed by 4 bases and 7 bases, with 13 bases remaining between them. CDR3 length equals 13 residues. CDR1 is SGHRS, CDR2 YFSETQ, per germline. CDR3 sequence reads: CASSTTGTNTQYF. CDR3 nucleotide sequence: TGCGCCAGCAGCACGACCGGGACAAATACGCAGTATTTT.

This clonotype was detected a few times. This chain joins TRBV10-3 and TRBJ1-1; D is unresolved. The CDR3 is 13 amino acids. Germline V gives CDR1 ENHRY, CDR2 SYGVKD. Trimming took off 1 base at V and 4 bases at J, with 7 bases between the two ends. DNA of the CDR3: TGTGCCATCAGTGAGTGGCTGGGCACTGAAGCTTTCTTT. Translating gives CAISEWLGTEAFF.

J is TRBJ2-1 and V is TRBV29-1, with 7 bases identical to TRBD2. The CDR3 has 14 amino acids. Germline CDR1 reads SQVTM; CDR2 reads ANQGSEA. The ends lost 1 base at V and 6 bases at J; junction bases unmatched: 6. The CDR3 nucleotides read TGCAGCGTTGAAGGACTAGCCTCCCTCAATGAGCAGTTCTTC. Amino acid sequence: CSVEGLASLNEQFF.

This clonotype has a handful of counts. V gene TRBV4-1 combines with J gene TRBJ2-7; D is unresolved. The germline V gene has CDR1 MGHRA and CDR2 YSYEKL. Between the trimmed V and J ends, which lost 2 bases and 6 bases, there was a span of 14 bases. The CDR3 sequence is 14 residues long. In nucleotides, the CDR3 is TGCGCCAGCAGCCAAATGGGAATTGTAGGCGAGCAGTACTTC. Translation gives CASSQMGIVGEQYF.

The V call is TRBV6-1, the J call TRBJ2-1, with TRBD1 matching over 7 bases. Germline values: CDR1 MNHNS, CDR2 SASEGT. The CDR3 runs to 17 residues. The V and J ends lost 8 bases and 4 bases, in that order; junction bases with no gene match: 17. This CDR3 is CASSPVFRDRIYNEQFF. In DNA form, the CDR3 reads TGTGCCAGCTCACCCGTCTTCAGGGACAGAATTTACAATGAGCAGTTCTTC.

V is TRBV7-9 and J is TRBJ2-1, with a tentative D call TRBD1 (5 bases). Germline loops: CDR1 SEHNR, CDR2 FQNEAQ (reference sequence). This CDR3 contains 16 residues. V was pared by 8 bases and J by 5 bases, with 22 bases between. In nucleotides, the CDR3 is TGTGCCAGCGAATACAGACAGACGAAGGGCGACAATGAGCAGTTCTTC. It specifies CASEYRQTKGDNEQFF.

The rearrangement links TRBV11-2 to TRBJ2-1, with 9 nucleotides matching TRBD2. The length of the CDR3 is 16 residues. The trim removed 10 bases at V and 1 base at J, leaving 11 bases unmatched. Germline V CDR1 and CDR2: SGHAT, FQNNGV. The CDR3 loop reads CATQEREVPSYNEQFF. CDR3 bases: TGTGCCACCCAGGAGCGGGAGGTCCCTTCCTACAATGAGCAGTTCTTC. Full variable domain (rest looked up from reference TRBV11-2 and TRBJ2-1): EAGVAQSPRYKIIEKRQSVAFWCNPISGHATLYWYQQILGQGPKLLIQFQNNGVVDDSQLPKDRFSAERLKGVDSTLKIQPAKLEDSAVYLCATQEREVPSYNEQFFGPGTRLTVL.

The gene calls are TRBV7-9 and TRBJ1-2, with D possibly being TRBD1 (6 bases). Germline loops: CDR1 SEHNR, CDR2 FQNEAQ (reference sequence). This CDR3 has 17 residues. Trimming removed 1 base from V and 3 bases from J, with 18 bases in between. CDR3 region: CASSLGGRGPLDYGYTF. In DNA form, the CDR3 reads TGTGCCAGCAGCTTAGGGGGGCGAGGGCCCCTCGACTATGGCTACACCTTC.

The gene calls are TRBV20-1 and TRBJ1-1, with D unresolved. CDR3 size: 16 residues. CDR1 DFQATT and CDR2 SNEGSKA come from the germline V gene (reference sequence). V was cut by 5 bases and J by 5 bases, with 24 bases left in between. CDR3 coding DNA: TGCAGTGCTGGAGGGAGAAGGTGGCGGGTGGGGACTGAAGCTTTCTTT. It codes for CSAGGRRWRVGTEAFF.

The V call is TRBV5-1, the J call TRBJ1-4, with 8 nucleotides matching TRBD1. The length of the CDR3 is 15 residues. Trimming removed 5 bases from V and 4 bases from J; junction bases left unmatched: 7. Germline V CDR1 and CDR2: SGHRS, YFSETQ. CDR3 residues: CASSNGQGRNEKLFF. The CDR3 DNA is TGCGCCAGCAGTAACGGACAGGGCCGTAATGAAAAACTGTTTTTT.

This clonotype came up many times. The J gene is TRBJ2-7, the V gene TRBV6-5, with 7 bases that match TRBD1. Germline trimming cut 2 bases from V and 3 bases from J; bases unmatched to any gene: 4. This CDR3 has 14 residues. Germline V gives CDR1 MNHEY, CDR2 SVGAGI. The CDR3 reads CASSYETGFYEQYF. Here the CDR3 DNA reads TGTGCCAGCAGTTACGAGACAGGGTTCTACGAGCAGTACTTC.

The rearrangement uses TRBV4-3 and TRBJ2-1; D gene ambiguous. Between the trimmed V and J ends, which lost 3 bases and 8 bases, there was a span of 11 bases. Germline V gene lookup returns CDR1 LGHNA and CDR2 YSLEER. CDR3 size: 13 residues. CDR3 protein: CASSQDPLDEQFF. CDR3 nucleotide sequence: TGCGCCAGCAGCCAGGACCCTTTGGATGAGCAGTTCTTC.

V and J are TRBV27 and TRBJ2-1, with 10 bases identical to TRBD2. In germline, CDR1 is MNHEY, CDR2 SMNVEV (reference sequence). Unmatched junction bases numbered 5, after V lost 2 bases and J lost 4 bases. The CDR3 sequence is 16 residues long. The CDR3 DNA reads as TGTGCCAGCAGTTTAGAGGGGACTAGCGTTTACAATGAGCAGTTCTTC. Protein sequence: CASSLEGTSVYNEQFF.

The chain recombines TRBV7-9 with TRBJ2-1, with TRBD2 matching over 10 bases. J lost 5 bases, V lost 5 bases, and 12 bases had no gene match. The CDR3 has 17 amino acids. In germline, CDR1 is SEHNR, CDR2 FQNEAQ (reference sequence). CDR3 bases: TGTGCCAGCAGCCTGGGCTGGACTAGCGGTTTACACAATGAGCAGTTCTTC. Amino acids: CASSLGWTSGLHNEQFF.

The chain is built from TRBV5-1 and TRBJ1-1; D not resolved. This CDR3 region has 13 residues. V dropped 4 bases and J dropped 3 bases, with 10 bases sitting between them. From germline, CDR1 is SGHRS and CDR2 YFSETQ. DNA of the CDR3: TGCGCCAGCAGCCGCCCCGAGGACACTGAAGCTTTCTTT. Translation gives CASSRPEDTEAFF.